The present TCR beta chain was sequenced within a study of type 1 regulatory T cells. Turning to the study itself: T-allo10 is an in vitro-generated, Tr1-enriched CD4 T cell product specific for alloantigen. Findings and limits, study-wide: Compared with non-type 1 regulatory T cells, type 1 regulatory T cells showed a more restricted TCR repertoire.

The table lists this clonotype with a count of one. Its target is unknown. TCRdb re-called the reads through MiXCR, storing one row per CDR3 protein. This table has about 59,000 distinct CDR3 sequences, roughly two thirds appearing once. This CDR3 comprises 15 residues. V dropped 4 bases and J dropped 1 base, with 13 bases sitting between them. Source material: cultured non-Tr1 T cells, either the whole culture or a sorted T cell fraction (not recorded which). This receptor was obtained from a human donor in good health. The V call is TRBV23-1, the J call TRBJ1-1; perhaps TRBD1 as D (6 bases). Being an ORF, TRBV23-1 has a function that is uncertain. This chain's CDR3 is CASSLNRGGNTEAFF. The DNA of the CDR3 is TGCGCCAGCAGTCTGAACAGAGGGGGGAACACTGAAGCTTTCTTT.